Listed below are T cell receptor beta chains from one sample, sequenced in a study of CD8 T cells in Susac syndrome. A single record per CDR3 protein comes from TCRdb applying MiXCR to the immunoSEQ multiplex PCR reads. The sample yields approximately 180,000 distinct CDR3 sequences, approximately 95% seen once. The sample consisted of CD4+ T cells from PBMCs. These receptors all come from a human donor with multiple sclerosis. The CDR3 runs from the conserved cysteine through the conserved F or W. A D gene is named only where the DNA matches it firmly. Clone size is given for some rows only: seen once, a few or many times, or a class if the clone is expanded.

>TRBV9|-|TRBJ2-6|-
CASGKDPSGANVLTF
TGTGCCAGCGGAAAGGATCCGTCCGGGGCCAACGTCCTGACTTTC
>TRBV12-3/TRBV12-4|-|TRBJ1-1|-
CASSFRFWENTEAFF
TGTGCCAGCAGTTTTCGTTTTTGGGAGAACACTGAAGCTTTCTTT
>TRBV5-1|-|TRBJ2-1|-
CASSFGTTYEQFF
TGCGCCAGCAGCTTTGGGACAACGTATGAGCAGTTCTTC
>TRBV7-3|-|TRBJ2-3|TRBD2
CASSPSSGGPNTQYF
TGTGCCAGCAGCCCCTCTAGCGGGGGGCCAAATACGCAGTATTTT
>TRBV5-1|-|TRBJ2-5|-
CASRFEGIETQYF
TGCGCCAGCAGGTTCGAAGGGATTGAGACCCAGTACTTC
>TRBV12-3/TRBV12-4|-|TRBJ2-7|TRBD2
CASRRAGDYEQYF
TGTGCCAGCAGAAGAGCGGGAGACTACGAGCAGTACTTC
>TRBV30|-|TRBJ2-1|TRBD2
CARGAGTSGGHEQFF
TGTGCCCGAGGCGCCGGGACTAGCGGGGGTCATGAGCAGTTCTTC
>TRBV29-1|-|TRBJ1-6|-
CSVETGYNSPLHF
TGCAGCGTTGAGACAGGCTATAATTCACCCCTCCACTTT
>TRBV9|-|TRBJ2-2|TRBD1
CASSDRQGTSGELFF
TGTGCCAGCAGCGATCGACAGGGGACGTCCGGGGAGCTGTTTTTT
>TRBV12-3/TRBV12-4|-|TRBJ1-1|-
CASSFRETEAFF
TGTGCCAGCAGTTTCAGGGAGACTGAAGCTTTCTTT
>TRBV11-1|once|TRBJ2-7|TRBD1
CASSPTGSSSYEQYF
TGTGCCAGCAGCCCGACAGGGTCGAGCTCCTACGAGCAGTACTTC
>TRBV5-1|-|TRBJ2-7|TRBD1
CASSFNRGLFYEQYF
TGCGCCAGCAGCTTTAATAGGGGGCTGTTCTACGAGCAGTACTTC
>TRBV9|-|TRBJ1-5|-
CASSVAARGQPQHF
TGTGCCAGCAGCGTAGCGGCCCGGGGTCAGCCCCAGCATTTT
>TRBV6-1|-|TRBJ2-7|-
CASSEASNSYEQYF
TGTGCCAGCAGCGAGGCGTCCAACTCCTACGAGCAGTACTTC
>TRBV6-5|-|TRBJ1-2|-
CASSYKQGTDTNYGYTF
TGTGCCAGCAGTTACAAGCAAGGGACGGACACTAACTATGGCTACACCTTC
>TRBV6-1|-|TRBJ2-5|TRBD1
CATTGATYQETQYF
TGTGCCACCACAGGGGCTACGTACCAAGAGACCCAGTACTTC
>TRBV5-6|-|TRBJ2-3|-
CASSRGALRSRDTQYF
TGTGCCAGCAGCCGCGGTGCATTACGGTCGAGAGATACGCAGTATTTT
>TRBV30|-|TRBJ2-7|TRBD1
CAWSSGTGGKQYF
TGTGCCTGGAGTTCTGGGACAGGGGGCAAGCAGTACTTC
>TRBV7-6|-|TRBJ1-6|TRBD1
CASSSNGRGLSGSPLHF
TGTGCCAGCAGCTCAAATGGCAGGGGGCTGAGCGGATCACCCCTCCACTTT
>TRBV15|-|TRBJ2-7|-
CATSRKVAYEQYF
TGTGCCACCAGCAGGAAAGTGGCCTACGAGCAGTACTTC
>TRBV30|-|TRBJ2-5|-
CAWSQDQETQYF
TGTGCCTGGAGTCAGGACCAAGAGACCCAGTACTTC
>TRBV3-1|-|TRBJ1-2|-
CASSPGQPDGYTF
TGTGCCAGCAGCCCAGGACAGCCCGATGGCTACACCTTC
>TRBV12-3/TRBV12-4|once|TRBJ1-5|TRBD1
CASSRDSGIRGPQHF
TGTGCCAGCAGTCGGGACAGCGGCATACGGGGGCCCCAGCATTTT
>TRBV6-2/TRBV6-3|-|TRBJ1-1|TRBD1
CASSRDRGREAFF
TGTGCCAGCAGCCGGGACAGGGGGCGTGAAGCTTTCTTT
>TRBV4-2|-|TRBJ1-2|-
CASSQEFSQGYGYTF
TGTGCCAGCAGCCAAGAATTTTCCCAGGGCTATGGCTACACCTTC
>TRBV15|-|TRBJ2-7|TRBD1
CATSRLQQGNTYEQYF
TGTGCCACCAGCAGACTACAACAGGGGAATACCTACGAGCAGTACTTC
>TRBV12-3/TRBV12-4|once|TRBJ1-1|-
CASSVDPNTEAFF
TGTGCCAGCAGTGTAGATCCTAACACTGAAGCTTTCTTT
>TRBV27|-|TRBJ1-2|-
CASSERGYGYTF
TGTGCCAGCAGTGAAAGGGGGTATGGCTACACCTTC
>TRBV2|-|TRBJ1-2|-
CASSVNKWGYGYTF
TGTGCCAGCAGTGTAAATAAGTGGGGCTATGGCTACACCTTC
>TRBV5-1|-|TRBJ2-3|TRBD2
CASSLVAGRSDTQYF
TGCGCCAGCAGCTTGGTAGCGGGGAGGAGCGATACGCAGTATTTT
>TRBV29-1|-|TRBJ1-2|TRBD1
CSARTGDYGYTF
TGCAGCGCCAGGACAGGGGACTATGGCTACACCTTC
>TRBV7-9|-|TRBJ2-7|TRBD1
CASSPQGQVQYF
TGTGCCAGCAGCCCCCAAGGACAGGTTCAGTACTTC
>TRBV24-1|-|TRBJ2-3|-
CATSDPTVPDTQYF
TGTGCCACCAGTGACCCGACAGTTCCAGATACGCAGTATTTT
>TRBV19|-|TRBJ1-5|-
CASRTRQGNQPQHF
TGTGCCAGTAGAACCAGACAGGGCAATCAGCCCCAGCATTTT
>TRBV7-9|-|TRBJ2-1|-
CASSSVGPTDGNEQFF
TGTGCCAGCAGCTCAGTGGGTCCCACCGATGGAAATGAGCAGTTCTTC
>TRBV12-3/TRBV12-4|-|TRBJ2-4|-
CASSSYRAPSAKNIQYF
TGTGCCAGCAGTTCTTACAGGGCACCCTCGGCCAAAAACATTCAGTACTTC
>TRBV30|once|TRBJ1-1|-
CAWSVRGWDTEAFF
TGTGCCTGGAGTGTAAGAGGGTGGGACACTGAAGCTTTCTTT
>TRBV4-1|once|TRBJ1-1|-
CASSPSWGGAEAFF
TGCGCCAGCAGCCCTTCCTGGGGGGGGGCTGAAGCTTTCTTT
>TRBV18|-|TRBJ1-3|-
CASSPPQGNTIYF
TGTGCCAGCTCACCACCACAAGGAAACACCATATATTTT
>TRBV15|once|TRBJ2-5|-
CATSTSTGLRETQYF
TGTGCCACCAGCACGTCAACGGGACTGCGGGAGACCCAGTACTTC
>TRBV23-1|-|TRBJ1-5|-
CASSQSRFANQPQHF
TGCGCCAGCAGTCAATCGAGGTTCGCCAATCAGCCCCAGCATTTT
>TRBV7-2|-|TRBJ2-1|-
CASSLDMGSNEQFF
TGTGCCAGCAGCTTAGACATGGGCAGCAATGAGCAGTTCTTC
>TRBV28|-|TRBJ2-4|-
CASRGPNLNIQYF
TGTGCCAGCAGGGGTCCGAACCTAAACATTCAGTACTTC
>TRBV3-1|-|TRBJ2-5|TRBD2
CASSHASGQETQYF
TGTGCCAGCAGCCACGCTAGCGGGCAAGAGACCCAGTACTTC
>TRBV20-1|-|TRBJ1-2|-
CSARDMRGYGYTF
TGCAGTGCTAGAGATATGCGGGGATATGGCTACACCTTC
>TRBV19|-|TRBJ1-1|TRBD1
CASSTPDRWNTEAFF
TGTGCCAGTAGTACCCCGGACAGGTGGAACACTGAAGCTTTCTTT
>TRBV13|-|TRBJ2-5|TRBD2
CASSSGLAGIIETQYF
TGTGCCAGCAGCTCGGGACTAGCGGGGATCATAGAGACCCAGTACTTC
>TRBV6-1|once|TRBJ2-5|TRBD2
CASSELAGFGETQYF
TGTGCCAGCAGTGAGTTAGCGGGGTTCGGAGAGACCCAGTACTTC
>TRBV18|-|TRBJ2-3|TRBD2
CASSHQAGGPDADTQYF
TGTGCCAGCTCACACCAAGCGGGGGGGCCAGACGCAGATACGCAGTATTTT
>TRBV20-1|-|TRBJ2-7|-
CSARRTFLSYEQYF
TGCAGTGCTAGGCGCACTTTCCTCTCCTACGAGCAGTACTTC
>TRBV3-1|few|TRBJ2-7|TRBD1
CASSQPGGEQYF
TGTGCCAGCAGCCAACCAGGGGGCGAGCAGTACTTC
>TRBV5-1|-|TRBJ1-2|-
CASSPGAGALDYGYTF
TGCGCCAGCAGCCCGGGTGCAGGGGCTCTGGACTATGGCTACACCTTC
>TRBV6-1|-|TRBJ1-1|-
CASSEGTGRGQAFF
TGTGCCAGCAGTGAAGGGACTGGTCGGGGACAAGCTTTCTTT
>TRBV3-1|-|TRBJ2-6|-
CASSQATGSGANVLTF
TGTGCCAGCAGCCAAGCGACAGGCTCTGGGGCCAACGTCCTGACTTTC
>TRBV27|-|TRBJ2-6|TRBD1
CASSEYRGPGANVLTF
TGTGCCAGCAGTGAGTACAGGGGGCCTGGGGCCAACGTCCTGACTTTC
>TRBV27|-|TRBJ2-3|TRBD1
CASSPWTGGTDTQYF
TGTGCCAGCAGTCCATGGACAGGGGGAACAGATACGCAGTATTTT
>TRBV2|-|TRBJ2-5|TRBD1
CASSRDRDQETQYF
TGTGCCAGCTCCCGGGACAGGGACCAAGAGACCCAGTACTTC
>TRBV30|-|TRBJ2-5|TRBD1
CAWGQGRETQYF
TGTGCCTGGGGACAGGGGCGAGAGACCCAGTACTTC
>TRBV3-1|-|TRBJ2-7|TRBD2
CASSHQAGGNYEQYF
TGTGCCAGCAGCCATCAAGCGGGGGGGAACTACGAGCAGTACTTC